Listed below are T cell receptor beta chains from one sample, sequenced in a study of vaccination and CD4 T cells after COVID-19. No antigen has been assigned to these receptors. TCRdb itself ran the PCR reads through MiXCR, one entry per CDR3 protein. Among more than 3,500 distinct CDR3 sequences, around 68% were seen once, and the ten largest hold around 30%. Sequences were obtained from CD4+ T cells from blood, cultured in vitro. The source is a human donor who had recovered from COVID-19. The CDR3 runs from the conserved cysteine through the conserved F or W. The D gene is left open where the match is weak. Some rows have no size entry. The others give once, few or many, or a class for an expanded clone.

D | J | V | size | length | DNA | CDR3
- | TRBJ2-7 | TRBV20-1 | - | 14 | TGCAGTGCTAGTGACCAGGACCTCTCCTACGAGCAGTACTTC | CSASDQDLSYEQYF
- | TRBJ1-2 | TRBV6-1 | - | 14 | TGTGCCAGCACCCACATCAGAGAGGGGGATGGCTACACCTTC | CASTHIREGDGYTF
- | TRBJ1-5 | TRBV6-5 | few | 15 | TGTGCCAGCAGTTACGGTGGGGGTAGCAATCAGCCCCAGCATTTT | CASSYGGGSNQPQHF
- | TRBJ1-2 | TRBV15 | medium-sized | 13 | TGTGCCACCAGCAGAGTGACAGGAGGTGGCTACACCTTC | CATSRVTGGGYTF
- | TRBJ1-2 | TRBV7-9 | few | 11 | TGTGCCAGCAGCAGTATCTATGGCTACACCTTC | CASSSIYGYTF
- | TRBJ1-2 | TRBV20-1 | few | 13 | TGCAGTGCTAGAGATGTCGAGGGCTATGGCTACACCTTC | CSARDVEGYGYTF
TRBD2 | TRBJ2-5 | TRBV20-1 | - | 16 | TGCAGTGCTAGAGATCCTTCGCGGGGGGTCCCGGAGACCCAGTACTTC | CSARDPSRGVPETQYF
- | TRBJ1-2 | TRBV20-1 | few | 11 | TGCAGTGCTAGGTCGGGGTATGGCTACACCTTC | CSARSGYGYTF
- | TRBJ1-2 | TRBV28 | - | 17 | TGTGCCAGCAGGCCCTGGGGCAGGGGAGTAGTGGGGAATGGCTACACCTTC | CASRPWGRGVVGNGYTF
TRBD1 | TRBJ2-7 | TRBV6-1 | - | 13 | TGTGCCAGCAGTCGGGACAGCGCCTACGAGCAGTACTTC | CASSRDSAYEQYF
- | TRBJ1-6 | TRBV7-8 | - | 12 | TGTGCCAGCAGCTTAGACCGGGGGGCCCTCCACTTT | CASSLDRGALHF
- | TRBJ1-2 | TRBV25-1 | - | 13 | TGTGCCAGCAGTGAACTCGACGCGTATGGCTACACCTTC | CASSELDAYGYTF
TRBD1 | TRBJ1-6 | TRBV6-1 | once | 17 | TGTGCCAGCAGACTTCAGAGGACAGGGAAGATATCATCACCCCTCCACTTT | CASRLQRTGKISSPLHF
TRBD1 | TRBJ1-1 | TRBV20-1 | - | 15 | TGCAGTGCCGTAGGTCCGGGACAGGGGGCGCGTGAAGCTTTCTTT | CSAVGPGQGAREAFF
- | TRBJ1-6 | TRBV3-1 | once | 17 | TGTGCCAGCAGCCAAGGTGCACGGATTAGGGGGGGCTCACCCCTCCACTTT | CASSQGARIRGGSPLHF
TRBD1 | TRBJ1-2 | TRBV27 | - | 17 | TGTGCCAGCAGTCATGGGACAGACAGTACACGAATCTATGGCTACACCTTC | CASSHGTDSTRIYGYTF
- | TRBJ2-7 | TRBV12-3/TRBV12-4 | - | 12 | TGTGCCAGCACCGGGGCCCTCTACGAGCAGTACTTC | CASTGALYEQYF
- | TRBJ1-2 | TRBV11-2 | medium-sized | 13 | TGTGCCAGCAGCCGGACGGACATCTATGGCTACACCTTC | CASSRTDIYGYTF
- | TRBJ2-3 | TRBV20-1 | - | 17 | TGCAGTGCTAGTCAAACACCCGGACGCCGAGGCACAGATACGCAGTATTTT | CSASQTPGRRGTDTQYF
TRBD1 | TRBJ1-1 | TRBV6-1 | - | 15 | TGTGCCAGCAGTGACCTGCACAGGGGGACCACTGAAGCTTTCTTT | CASSDLHRGTTEAFF
TRBD1 | TRBJ1-6 | TRBV7-6 | - | 13 | TGTGCCAGCAGCATGACAGGGAATTCACCCCTCCACTTT | CASSMTGNSPLHF
- | TRBJ1-1 | TRBV20-1 | - | 14 | TGCAGTGCTGCTAACGGAGGAATGAACACTGAAGCTTTCTTT | CSAANGGMNTEAFF
- | TRBJ2-2 | TRBV27 | - | 22 | - | CASPRQGAIVVRAVLRAGELFF
- | TRBJ2-6 | TRBV6-1 | - | 15 | TGTGCCAGCAGTCAACAGAGCTCTGGGGCCAACGTCCTGACTTTC | CASSQQSSGANVLTF
TRBD1 | TRBJ1-1 | TRBV20-1 | - | 12 | TGCAGTGGTGCCGGGGGACAGGTTGAAGCTTTCTTT | CSGAGGQVEAFF
- | TRBJ1-2 | TRBV6-2/TRBV6-3 | medium-sized | 13 | TGTGCCAGCAGTCCGGGCCAGATCTATGGCTACACCTTC | CASSPGQIYGYTF
- | TRBJ1-2 | TRBV6-2/TRBV6-3 | - | 14 | TGTGCCAGCAGTTTCAGGGCTCCAAACTATGGCTACACCTTC | CASSFRAPNYGYTF
TRBD1 | TRBJ1-2 | TRBV7-9 | - | 15 | TGTGCCAGCAGCTCGGGCCGGGACAGGGGCTATGGCTACACCTTC | CASSSGRDRGYGYTF
- | TRBJ1-2 | TRBV10-3 | few | 13 | TGTGCCATCACGGGCGCCTCTAACTATGGCTACACCTTC | CAITGASNYGYTF
TRBD1 | TRBJ1-6 | TRBV4-1 | once | 12 | TGCGCCAGCGCTCAGGGGGCGGATTCCCTCCACTTT | CASAQGADSLHF
TRBD1 | TRBJ2-3 | TRBV20-1 | - | 13 | TGCAGTGCTTCACAGACAGGGGAGGATACGCAGTATTTT | CSASQTGEDTQYF
- | TRBJ1-5 | TRBV27 | - | 14 | TGTGCCAGCAGTTCTCGGGGTAGCAATCAGCCCCAGCATTTT | CASSSRGSNQPQHF
- | TRBJ1-2 | TRBV7-9 | - | 13 | TGTGCCAGCAGGGACGGAGCTAACTATGGCTACACCTTC | CASRDGANYGYTF
TRBD1 | TRBJ1-2 | TRBV6-4 | few | 15 | TGTGCCAGCAGTGCCCAACAGGGGGAGCGGTATGGCTACACCTTC | CASSAQQGERYGYTF
- | TRBJ1-2 | TRBV9 | - | 13 | TGTGCCAGCAGCGTAGCGGAGATCTATGGCTACACCTTC | CASSVAEIYGYTF